The source of this T cell receptor (beta chain) is a study of blood T cell repertoires in COVID-19. Study overall: Donors in the United States, Italy and Spain gave samples during acute or convalescent COVID-19.

How the authors handled the data: Scientists estimated how many nucleated cells there were by amplifying reference gene primers. Here immunoSEQ multiplex PCR was the method, and the copy in TCRdb shows in-frame clones only, minus some. The D gene and trimming were derived from the DNA, and the V and J assignments and clone size from that table. Of just under 350,000 clones in the sample, over 70% were seen once. Germline assignment: CDR1 SNHLY and CDR2 FYNNEI. The CDR3 has 15 residues. V was shortened by 6 bases and J by 5 bases, with 16 bases between the two germline ends. The specimen sequenced was peripheral blood. The chain combines TRBV2 with TRBJ1-4; D possibly corresponds to TRBD1 (6 bases). The sequence derives from a young man with active or convalescent COVID-19. The CDR3 here is CASRLTGYENEKLFF. The CDR3 DNA reads TGTGCCAGCAGGCTAACAGGGTATGAGAATGAAAAACTGTTTTTT.